The rows below give T cell receptor beta chains drawn from one sample of a study of blood T cells in healthy people across ages. TCRdb ran MiXCR on the 5' RACE reads and lists one entry per CDR3 protein. The table records 850,000 to 950,000 distinct CDR3 sequences, less than 35% of them present only once. The sequenced sample consisted of blood. The receptors shown here come from a woman aged 80 or over in good health. Each CDR3 is given with its conserved first and last residue. A D gene is named only where the DNA matches it firmly. Clone size, where shown, is once, few, many, or a class for clones that have expanded.

J: TRBJ2-1
D: .
V: TRBV9
size: .
DNA: TGTGCCTGCAGCGTAGTGGGTGAGGGTGGAGAGCAGTTCTTC
CDR3: CACSVVGEGGEQFF

J: TRBJ2-2
D: .
V: TRBV14
size: .
DNA: TGTGCCAGCAGCCCTTTCACCGGGACCGCCCGGACCGGGGAGCTGTTTTTT
CDR3: CASSPFTGTARTGELFF

J: TRBJ2-1
D: .
V: TRBV7-2
size: many
DNA: TGTGCCAGCAGCCCTGGACCATCTAATGAGCAGTTCTTC
CDR3: CASSPGPSNEQFF

J: TRBJ2-2
D: .
V: TRBV29-1
size: .
DNA: TGCAGCGTTGGGGCCCCGAGGGGGGCGATCACCGGGGAGCTGTTTTTT
CDR3: CSVGAPRGAITGELFF

J: TRBJ2-1
D: TRBD2
V: TRBV24-1
size: .
DNA: TGTGCCACCAGTGACGGCGCTAGCGGGAAAAATGAGCAGTTCTTC
CDR3: CATSDGASGKNEQFF

J: TRBJ1-5
D: .
V: TRBV6-2/TRBV6-3
size: few
DNA: TGTGCCAGCAAACGGGACAACATTAGCAATCAGCCCCAGCATTTT
CDR3: CASKRDNISNQPQHF

J: TRBJ2-5
D: .
V: TRBV12-3/TRBV12-4
size: many
DNA: TGTGCCAGCAGTGATGCAGGGTGGGAGACCCAGTACTTC
CDR3: CASSDAGWETQYF

J: TRBJ2-7
D: TRBD1
V: TRBV27
size: .
DNA: TGTGCCAGCAGGGCGACAGGGGGCGTCGAGCAGTACTTC
CDR3: CASRATGGVEQYF

J: TRBJ2-2
D: .
V: TRBV6-2/TRBV6-3
size: .
DNA: TGTGCCAGCAGATCGGGACTTAACACCGGGGAGCTGTTTTTT
CDR3: CASRSGLNTGELFF

J: TRBJ2-1
D: TRBD2
V: TRBV12-3/TRBV12-4
size: .
DNA: TGTGCCAGCAATAGAGCGGGAAACAATGAGCAGTTCTTC
CDR3: CASNRAGNNEQFF

J: TRBJ2-1
D: TRBD2
V: TRBV12-3/TRBV12-4
size: many
DNA: TGTGCCAGCAGTTTAGCTAGCGGGGGATACTCCTACAATGAGCAGTTCTTC
CDR3: CASSLASGGYSYNEQFF

J: TRBJ2-2
D: TRBD2
V: TRBV12-3/TRBV12-4
size: .
DNA: TGTGCCAGCAGTTTATCAGCGGGGGGGAACACCGGGGAGCTGTTTTTT
CDR3: CASSLSAGGNTGELFF

J: TRBJ2-7
D: .
V: TRBV18
size: few
DNA: TGTGCCAGCTCACCTGCGGTAGGGAACGAGCAGTACTTC
CDR3: CASSPAVGNEQYF

J: TRBJ1-1
D: .
V: TRBV10-3
size: many
DNA: TGTGCCATCAGTGAGTTAACCGGGAACACTGAAGCTTTCTTT
CDR3: CAISELTGNTEAFF

J: TRBJ1-1
D: .
V: TRBV20-1
size: many
DNA: TGCAGTGCTAGAGAGGCAGGGTGGAACACTGAAGCTTTCTTT
CDR3: CSAREAGWNTEAFF

J: TRBJ2-1
D: .
V: TRBV27
size: many
DNA: TGTGCCAGCAGTTTATCCCTGGGGTCCTACAATGAGCAGTTCTTC
CDR3: CASSLSLGSYNEQFF

J: TRBJ1-6
D: .
V: TRBV19
size: few
DNA: TGTGCCAGCGGGGACGGAAGCTCACCCCTCCACTTT
CDR3: CASGDGSSPLHF

J: TRBJ2-5
D: .
V: TRBV3-1
size: many
DNA: TGTGCCAGCAGCCAAGACAGGATGCCAGGGGAGACCCAGTACTTC
CDR3: CASSQDRMPGETQYF

J: TRBJ2-3
D: TRBD2
V: TRBV29-1
size: many
DNA: TGCAGCGTTGAGGGGGAGCGGGGCTACACAGATACGCAGTATTTT
CDR3: CSVEGERGYTDTQYF

J: TRBJ1-6
D: TRBD1
V: TRBV27
size: .
DNA: TGTGCCAGCAGTTTATCGGGACAGAATTCACCCCTCCACTTT
CDR3: CASSLSGQNSPLHF

J: TRBJ1-1
D: .
V: TRBV20-1
size: .
DNA: TGCAGCGCTAAGACTGCAGGGTACATGAACACTGAAGCTTTCTTT
CDR3: CSAKTAGYMNTEAFF

J: TRBJ2-5
D: .
V: TRBV7-7
size: many
DNA: TGTGCTAGCAGCCAACTTTCTAACGGGCGCCAAGAGACCCAGTACTTC
CDR3: CASSQLSNGRQETQYF

J: TRBJ1-2
D: TRBD1
V: TRBV2
size: many
DNA: TGTGCCAGCAGTGGAATGACAGGGGGCATTGGCTACACCTTC
CDR3: CASSGMTGGIGYTF

J: TRBJ2-2
D: .
V: TRBV4-3
size: .
DNA: TGCGCCAGCAGCCCCCGTGTGGGACCCGGGGAGCTGTTTTTT
CDR3: CASSPRVGPGELFF

J: TRBJ2-7
D: .
V: TRBV19
size: .
DNA: TGTGCCACCCAGGGTACAGGGTCAAATCACGAGCAGTACTTC
CDR3: CATQGTGSNHEQYF

J: TRBJ2-4
D: TRBD2
V: TRBV7-2
size: .
DNA: TGTGCCAGCAGCTTAGAGTGGGACTACTTTACCAAAAACATTCAGTACTTC
CDR3: CASSLEWDYFTKNIQYF

J: TRBJ1-5
D: TRBD1
V: TRBV6-5
size: .
DNA: TGTGCCAGCAGACGGACAGGTTATGATCGGCCCCAGCATTTT
CDR3: CASRRTGYDRPQHF

J: TRBJ2-3
D: TRBD2
V: TRBV19
size: .
DNA: TGTGCCAGTACCCTACAGGGAGCCGGGGGGGGCGTAGATACGCAGTATTTT
CDR3: CASTLQGAGGGVDTQYF

J: TRBJ2-7
D: .
V: TRBV20-1
size: .
DNA: TGCAGTGCCAGCATACTAGGGCACGAGCAGTACTTC
CDR3: CSASILGHEQYF